Below are 20 T cell receptor beta chains sequenced from a single sample in a study of blood T cell repertoires in COVID-19. Generated by immunoSEQ multiplex PCR, the TCRdb table keeps only in-frame clones and is missing some. The sample records roughly 20,000 clones, roughly 93% being singletons. Sample: peripheral blood. The receptors shown here come from a human donor in a cohort sampled during active COVID-19.

The rearrangement joins TRBV5-1 to TRBJ2-1; the match to TRBD2 covers 7 bases. V lost 3 bases and J lost 7; bases outside the gene matches: 13. CDR3 size: 16 residues. Germline-derived CDR1 and CDR2 are SGHRS and YFSETQ. The CDR3: CASSSRLAQASNEQFF. DNA for the CDR3: TGCGCCAGCAGCTCCAGACTAGCCCAAGCCTCAAATGAGCAGTTCTTC. Filled out from reference TRBV5-1 and TRBJ2-1, the complete variable domain reads KAGVTQTPRYLIKTRGQQVTLSCSPISGHRSVSWYQQTPGQGLQFLFEYFSETQRNKGNFPGRFSGRQFSNSRSEMNVSTLELGDSALYLCASSSRLAQASNEQFFGPGTRLTVL.

The chain recombines TRBV9 with TRBJ2-1, with TRBD1 matching 10 bases. In germline, CDR1 is SGDLS, CDR2 YYNGEE. V gave up 9 bases and J gave up 7 bases; unmatched junction bases: 10. The length of the CDR3 is 14 residues. Here the CDR3 DNA reads TGTGCCACCTCTGGGGGACAGGGGAATAATGAGCAGTTCTTC. The encoded protein is CATSGGQGNNEQFF.

The rearrangement links TRBV28 to TRBJ2-3, with 7 positions matching TRBD1. Per germline, CDR1 MDHEN and CDR2 SYDVKM. The J segment lost 1 base and the V segment lost 4 bases, leaving 8 bases of the junction unmatched. This CDR3 spans 16 amino acids. The CDR3 spells CASSSPGTVGTDTQYF. CDR3 nucleotide sequence: TGTGCCAGCAGTTCGCCCGGGACAGTCGGCACAGATACGCAGTATTTT.

The gene calls are TRBV7-3 and TRBJ2-3, with 7 bases matching TRBD2. CDR3 length: 15 residues. J was trimmed by 2 bases and V by 6 bases; bases with no gene match: 8. Germline assignment: CDR1 SGHTA and CDR2 FQGTGA. The CDR3 region has the DNA TGTGCCAGCAGTTCCCACGGGGGGAACACAGATACGCAGTATTTT. The encoded protein is CASSSHGGNTDTQYF. Filled out from reference TRBV7-3 and TRBJ2-3, the complete variable domain reads GAGVSQTPSNKVTEKGKYVELRCDPISGHTALYWYRQSLGQGPEFLIYFQGTGAADDSGLPNDRFFAVRPEGSVSTLKIQRTERGDSAVYLCASSSHGGNTDTQYFGPGTRLTVL.

This clone was detected only once. The V and J genes are TRBV11-2 and TRBJ2-7, with 10 bases identical to TRBD2. V was clipped by 1 base and J by 0 bases; unmatched bases: 0. Germline V gene data show CDR1 as SGHAT and CDR2 as FQNNGV. The CDR3 consists of 15 residues. The CDR3 nucleotides are TGTGCCAGCAGCTTAGCTAGCGGGAGCTCCTACGAGCAGTACTTC. The encoded protein is CASSLASGSSYEQYF.

V is TRBV14 and J is TRBJ2-1; TRBD2 matches 8 bases. The CDR3 covers 16 residues. With 2 bases clipped from V and 5 bases from J, the junction kept 8 bases outside the gene matches. Germline values: CDR1 SGHDN, CDR2 FVKESK. The CDR3 nucleotides are TGTGCCAGCAGCCAACTACTAGCGGAACTCAACAATGAGCAGTTCTTC. Translating gives CASSQLLAELNNEQFF. The full variable domain, its missing parts supplied by reference TRBV14 and TRBJ2-1, is EAGVTQFPSHSVIEKGQTVTLRCDPISGHDNLYWYRRVMGKEIKFLLHFVKESKQDESGMPNNRFLAERTGGTYSTLKVQPAELEDSGVYFCASSQLLAELNNEQFFGPGTRLTVL.

J is TRBJ2-3 and V is TRBV4-2; 7 nucleotides align to TRBD1. This CDR3 is built from 17 residues. J lost 2 bases, V lost 3 bases, and 11 bases had no gene match. Per the germline V gene, CDR1 is LGHNA and CDR2 is YNFKEQ. The CDR3 loop reads CASSQIAGDSPTDTQYF. The CDR3 region has the DNA TGTGCCAGCAGCCAGATCGCCGGGGACAGTCCCACAGATACGCAGTATTTT.

J is TRBJ2-5 and V is TRBV18; TRBD2 might be the D (6 bases). Germline V lookup: CDR1 KGHSH, CDR2 LQKENI. The V and J ends lost 0 bases and 4 bases respectively, with 18 bases between them. CDR3 length: 17 amino acids. The CDR3 DNA reads TGTGCCAGCTCACCACCGGGTCCCGCAGGGAGGCTAGAGACCCAGTACTTC. It encodes CASSPPGPAGRLETQYF.

This rearrangement joins TRBV5-1 to TRBJ2-6, with TRBD1 identical over 8 bases. CDR1 and CDR2 from the germline V gene are SGHRS and YFSETQ. The junction had 10 bases not matched to a gene; V was cut back by 2 bases and J by 0 bases. The CDR3 is 19 amino acids. CDR3 bases: TGCGCCAGCAGCTTTGGGTGGGGACAGGCGCTCTCTGGGGCCAACGTCCTGACTTTC. It is translated as CASSFGWGQALSGANVLTF.

The chain employs TRBV7-2 and TRBJ1-5; tentative D call: TRBD1 (5 bases). The CDR3 contains 15 residues. V was shortened by 2 bases and J by 1 base, with 9 bases between the two germline ends. Germline V gene lookup returns CDR1 SGHTA and CDR2 FQGNSA. The CDR3: CASSLQGPSNQPQHF. CDR3 nucleotide sequence: TGTGCCAGCAGCTTACAGGGCCCAAGCAATCAGCCCCAGCATTTT.

This clone turned up a few times. The chain joins TRBV3-1 (or the pseudogene TRBV3-2) to TRBJ2-7, with 11 bases fitting TRBD1. J was trimmed by 7 bases and V by 1 base; bases with no gene match: 6. CDR1 and CDR2 from the germline V gene are LGHDT and YNNKEL (reference sequence). CDR3 length: 15 amino acids. CDR3 region: CASSQVGTGGDEQYF. CDR3 in DNA: TGTGCCAGCAGCCAAGTGGGGACAGGGGGTGATGAGCAGTACTTC.

This rearrangement joins TRBV6-1 to TRBJ2-2; TRBD1 aligns across 7 bases. The length of the CDR3 is 20 residues. Germline V lookup: CDR1 MNHNS, CDR2 SASEGT. J was trimmed by 4 bases and V by 4 bases; bases with no gene match: 21. The CDR3 sequence is CASSGPRGKTKITSTGELFF. The CDR3, as DNA: TGTGCCAGCAGTGGGCCCAGGGGGAAAACCAAAATCACGAGCACCGGGGAGCTGTTTTTT.

This chain joins TRBV27 and TRBJ2-3; weak D call: TRBD2 (5 bases). The CDR3 contains 12 residues. Germline values: CDR1 MNHEY, CDR2 SMNVEV (reference sequence). Trimming took off 0 bases at V and 8 bases at J, with 6 bases between the two ends. CDR3 nucleotide sequence: TGTGCCAGCAGTTTATCGGCGGGTACGCAGTATTTT. It encodes CASSLSAGTQYF.

The rearrangement links TRBV5-1 to TRBJ2-2, with 10 bases that match TRBD2. The CDR3 is made up of 15 amino acids. Trimming at V came to 4 bases and at J to 1 base, leaving 1 base not matched to a gene. Germline V gene lookup returns CDR1 SGHRS and CDR2 YFSETQ. The CDR3 DNA reads as TGCGCCAGCAGCCGGACTAGCGGGAACACCGGGGAGCTGTTTTTT. Translation: CASSRTSGNTGELFF.

This clone was detected once. The chain joins TRBV2 to TRBJ2-1, with 10 nucleotides matching TRBD2. Looked up from germline, CDR1 is SNHLY and CDR2 is FYNNEI. Unmatched junction bases numbered 4, after V lost 6 bases and J lost 5 bases. This CDR3 has 14 amino acids. The DNA of the CDR3 is TGTGCCAGCAGCATCAGCGGGAGGGACAATGAGCAGTTCTTC. It specifies CASSISGRDNEQFF.

The V call is TRBV5-6, the J call TRBJ2-7, with 8 bases aligning to TRBD1. Unmatched junction bases numbered 6, after V lost 0 bases and J lost 4 bases. The CDR3 length is 15 residues. Germline CDR1 SGHDT, CDR2 YYEEEE. CDR3 amino acids: CASSLGQGPFYEQYF. The CDR3 DNA reads TGTGCCAGCAGCTTGGGACAGGGGCCATTTTACGAGCAGTACTTC.

V and J are TRBV6-5 and TRBJ2-5; 8 positions match TRBD2. This CDR3 contains 15 residues. Germline V gene data show CDR1 as MNHEY and CDR2 as SVGAGI. The trim removed 6 bases at V and 2 bases at J, leaving 8 bases unmatched. CDR3 sequence: CASSYPGGSQETQYF. The CDR3 nucleotides are TGTGCCAGCAGCTACCCGGGGGGGTCTCAAGAGACCCAGTACTTC.

The chain's CDR3 is CASSDPPSSGGYEQYF. In DNA form, the CDR3 reads TGTGCCAGCAGTGACCCGCCGAGTAGCGGGGGTTACGAGCAGTACTTC. This chain uses TRBV6-4 with TRBJ2-7; 9 positions agree with TRBD2. This CDR3 spans 16 amino acids. The V segment lost 2 bases and the J segment 4 bases; nucleotides outside the gene matches: 9. Germline CDR1 is MRHNA and CDR2 is SNTAGT.

This rearrangement joins TRBV2 to TRBJ1-2, with TRBD1 matching 8 bases. This CDR3 is built from 13 residues. Per germline, CDR1 SNHLY and CDR2 FYNNEI. Unmatched junction bases numbered 9, after V lost 7 bases and J lost 8 bases. This chain's CDR3 is CASTDRGVGGYTF. The CDR3, as DNA: TGTGCCAGCACCGACAGGGGAGTAGGGGGCTACACCTTC.

This rearrangement joins TRBV20-1 to TRBJ1-1; D is possibly TRBD1 (5 bases). The V end lost 3 bases, the J end lost 6 bases, and 17 bases lay between the germline ends. The CDR3 has 14 amino acids. Germline V gene data show CDR1 as DFQATT and CDR2 as SNEGSKA (reference sequence). The CDR3 loop reads CSASSLQGKAEAFF. DNA for the CDR3: TGCAGTGCTAGTTCCCTCCAGGGTAAGGCTGAAGCTTTCTTT.